What follows are 10 T cell receptor beta chains derived from one specimen sequenced in a study of vaccination effects on CD4 cells after COVID-19. Within the ViraFEST assay, antigen-specific CD4+ T cells underwent expansion with viral peptide pools prior to sequencing. Subsequent to a culture period of nine to ten days, CD4+ T cells were isolated. Each person got two doses of an mRNA SARS-CoV-2 vaccine, BNT162b2 or mRNA-1273. Their cognate antigens are unknown. Method: immunoSEQ multiplex PCR; TCRdb's copy keeps in-frame clones and lacks some. The sample yields around 30,000 clones, roughly 80% seen once. Sequences were derived from CD4+ T cells from PBMCs cultured with SARS-CoV-2 spike peptides, sampled after COVID-19 vaccination. The source is a human donor who received a COVID-19 vaccine. Some clones in this sample may be carry-over from other donors' samples.

The rearrangement links TRBV6-4 to TRBJ1-2; possible D gene TRBD1, 6 bases. The ends were cut back, 4 bases at V and 8 bases at J, with 17 bases in the middle. The CDR3 loop spans 14 amino acids. Per germline, CDR1 MRHNA and CDR2 SNTAGT. The DNA for the CDR3 is TGTGCCAGCAGTGTAGCCCAGGGGCATGAAGGCTACACCTTC. Its protein product is CASSVAQGHEGYTF.

The CDR3 nucleotides read TGTGCCAGCAGTTACCAAGGGCAGGGGGAAGAAAAACTGTTTTTT. It is translated as CASSYQGQGEEKLFF. This chain connects TRBV6-5 to TRBJ1-4, with 7 nucleotides matching TRBD1. Germline V gene data show CDR1 as MNHEY and CDR2 as SVGAGI. There are 15 residues in the CDR3. The J segment lost 8 bases and the V segment lost 2 bases, leaving 8 bases of the junction unmatched.

V is TRBV4-3 and J is TRBJ1-2; D is undetermined. This CDR3 has 14 amino acids. Germline loops: CDR1 LGHNA, CDR2 YSLEER. The V gene lost 3 bases and the J gene lost 2 bases, with 10 bases spanning the gap. CDR3: CASSHLTGNYGYTF. The CDR3 bases are TGCGCCAGCAGCCACCTAACCGGGAACTATGGCTACACCTTC.

The chain employs TRBV24-1 and TRBJ2-2; TRBD1 agrees at 9 bases. The J segment lost 6 bases and the V segment lost 4 bases, leaving 8 bases of the junction unmatched. Germline assignment: CDR1 KGHDR and CDR2 SFDVKD. The CDR3 runs to 16 residues. CDR3 loop: CATSDSGTGFAGELFF. In DNA form, the CDR3 reads TGTGCCACCAGTGACTCCGGGACAGGGTTTGCCGGGGAGCTGTTTTTT.

This clone showed up just a few times. V is TRBV27 and J is TRBJ2-7; D unresolved. Germline assignment: CDR1 MNHEY and CDR2 SMNVEV (reference sequence). The CDR3 is 13 amino acids. The V gene lost 5 bases and the J gene lost 0 bases, with 8 bases spanning the gap. CDR3 nucleotides: TGTGCCAGCAGTCTCTTGAGCTCCTACGAGCAGTACGTC. Its translation: CASSLLSSYEQYV.

V is TRBV7-2 and J is TRBJ1-5, with D possibly TRBD1 on 5 matching bases. The germline V gene encodes CDR1 SGHTA and CDR2 FQGNSA. V shed 9 bases and J shed 4 bases, with 19 bases lying between them. The CDR3 consists of 15 residues. The chain's CDR3 is CASTEGVSRNQPQHF. CDR3 DNA sequence: TGTGCCAGTACCGAAGGGGTATCAAGAAATCAGCCCCAGCATTTT.

The V call is TRBV19, the J call TRBJ1-4; TRBD1 might be the D (5 bases). This CDR3 has 15 residues. The germline V gene has CDR1 LNHDA and CDR2 SQIVND (reference sequence). Trimming removed 10 bases from V and 0 bases from J, with 15 bases in between. CDR3: CATSREPATNEKLFF. CDR3 bases: TGTGCCACCTCCAGGGAACCCGCAACTAATGAAAAACTGTTTTTT.

This chain links TRBV29-1 with TRBJ2-4, with D hard to call. The CDR3 is 13 amino acids. Trimming removed 4 bases from V and 0 bases from J, with 7 bases in between. Germline V lookup: CDR1 SQVTM, CDR2 ANQGSEA. This CDR3 reads CSVVGRAKNIQYF. CDR3 nucleotides: TGCAGCGTTGTGGGCAGAGCCAAAAACATTCAGTACTTC.

Of note for this clone: The same CDR3 also results from other DNA sequences found in this sample. V and J are TRBV3-1 (or the pseudogene TRBV3-2) and TRBJ2-7; D is perhaps TRBD1 (6 bases). Germline CDR1 reads LGHDT; CDR2 reads YNNKEL (reference sequence). This CDR3 spans 12 amino acids. The V end lost 3 bases, the J end lost 7 bases, and 10 bases lay between the germline ends. CDR3 DNA sequence: TGTGCCAGCAGCCAGGGAAGGGGGGAGCAGTACGTC. Translation gives CASSQGRGEQYV.

This chain connects TRBV25-1 to TRBJ1-4; D uncertain. Trimming removed 3 bases from V and 3 bases from J, with 11 bases in between. Germline V gene sequence: CDR1 MGHDK, CDR2 SYGVNS. This CDR3 has 15 residues. CDR3 amino acids: CASSDPRPANEKLFF. CDR3 nucleotide sequence: TGTGCCAGCAGTGACCCCCGTCCAGCTAATGAAAAACTGTTTTTT.